A selection of T cell receptor beta chains follows, all from one sample in a study of neurological immune-mediated disorders. One entry per CDR3 protein, called by TCRdb with MiXCR from the 5' RACE reads. Seen here are some 65,000 distinct CDR3 sequences, 4% to 6% observed once, and the top ten hold about 3%. The sample comprised PBMCs. All receptors come from a woman in her thirties with multiple sclerosis. Each CDR3 is given with its conserved first and last residue. The order of the fields is clone size, D gene, J gene, V gene, CDR3 DNA, CDR3 protein. D genes are given only for firm matches. Rows give clone size only sometimes, using once, few, many, or a class for an expanded clone.

>few|.|TRBJ2-4|TRBV3-1
TGTGCCAGCAGCCAAGAAGGCCCCCCCTACGGGCCCAAAAACATTCAGTACTTC
CASSQEGPPYGPKNIQYF
>many|TRBD1|TRBJ1-2|TRBV12-3/TRBV12-4
TGTGCCAGCAGCCCAGAAGGACAGGGCTCCTATGGCTACACCTTC
CASSPEGQGSYGYTF
>many|.|TRBJ1-4|TRBV29-1
TGCAGCGTTGAGGGGCAAACTAATGAAAAACTGTTTTTT
CSVEGQTNEKLFF
>many|.|TRBJ2-3|TRBV12-3/TRBV12-4
TGTGCCAGCAGTCCGCGGTCTTATAGCACAGATACGCAGTATTTT
CASSPRSYSTDTQYF
>many|.|TRBJ1-3|TRBV7-9
TGTGCCACAAGGGGGGTTTCCGGAAACACCATATATTTT
CATRGVSGNTIYF
>.|.|TRBJ2-1|TRBV7-9
TGTGCCAGCAGTAATAAGGGCCATGAGCAGTTCTTC
CASSNKGHEQFF
>many|TRBD2|TRBJ2-1|TRBV7-9
TGTGCCAGCAGCTCGTACTTAGCGGGGGGCGACAATGAGCAGTTCTTC
CASSSYLAGGDNEQFF
>.|.|TRBJ1-5|TRBV3-1
TGTGCCAGCAGCCCCGGGCGGCGCGAGCCCCAGAATTTT
CASSPGRREPQNF
>many|TRBD1|TRBJ2-2|TRBV29-1
TGCAGCGTTGAAGAGGGGACAGGGTCTGGGGAGCTGTTTTTT
CSVEEGTGSGELFF
>many|TRBD1|TRBJ2-1|TRBV20-1
TGCAGTGCTAGAGCCGGGACAGGATTTTCTCACGACAATGAGCAGTTCTTC
CSARAGTGFSHDNEQFF
>few|TRBD1|TRBJ1-5|TRBV20-1
TGCAGTGCTAGAGCCTTACAGGGGTATCAGCCCCAGAATTTT
CSARALQGYQPQNF
>many|TRBD2|TRBJ2-7|TRBV20-1
TGCAGTGCCCCGTTGGCACTAGCGGGAGACGAGCAGTACTTC
CSAPLALAGDEQYF
>many|TRBD2|TRBJ2-1|TRBV10-3
TGTGCCATCTCCCCGCGGGGGGGCGTCGGGGATGAGCAGTTCTTC
CAISPRGGVGDEQFF
>.|TRBD2|TRBJ2-5|TRBV6-1
TGTGCCAGCAGTGAGGGGACTAGCGGGGGGCCCCAAGAGACCCAGTACTTC
CASSEGTSGGPQETQYF
>few|TRBD1|TRBJ2-7|TRBV7-2
TGTGCCAGCAGCCCCGGACAGGGGGCTGCCTACGAGCAGTACTTC
CASSPGQGAAYEQYF
>.|.|TRBJ1-5|TRBV29-1
.
CSVATGTGDQPQNF
>.|.|TRBJ1-1|TRBV19
TGTGCCAGTAGGCCGGGACACAACACTGAAGCTTTCTTT
CASRPGHNTEAFF
>.|.|TRBJ1-1|TRBV4-2
TGTGCCAGCAGCCAAGATAAAAGGAACACTGAAGCTTTCTTT
CASSQDKRNTEAFF
>many|TRBD1|TRBJ1-1|TRBV20-1
TGCAGTGCCCATAAGGGGGCTGGGACTGAAGCTTTCTTT
CSAHKGAGTEAFF
>many|TRBD1|TRBJ2-7|TRBV20-1
TGCAGTGCTATTGGGACAGATACTCCGTACGAGCAGTACTTC
CSAIGTDTPYEQYF
>few|TRBD2|TRBJ2-7|TRBV9
TGTGCCAGCAGCGTAGACGGGGGGGCTGATTCCTACGAGCAGTACTTC
CASSVDGGADSYEQYF
>many|.|TRBJ1-3|TRBV20-1
TGCAGTGCCGGCCGGGGGTCTGGAAACACCATATATTTT
CSAGRGSGNTIYF
>few|TRBD1|TRBJ1-2|TRBV2
TGTGCCACCAACAAAGGGACAGGGTCGAACTATGGCTACACCTTC
CATNKGTGSNYGYTF
>.|.|TRBJ1-5|TRBV5-1
TGCGCCAGCAGCTTGGGGGACTTAATGGGCAATCAGCCCCAGCATTTT
CASSLGDLMGNQPQHF
>many|.|TRBJ1-3|TRBV5-1
TGCGCCAGCAGCCTAGGGACCAGCTCTGGAAACACCATATATTTT
CASSLGTSSGNTIYF
>many|.|TRBJ2-7|TRBV5-6
TGTGCCAGCAGTCTGCTGGAGGAGCAGTACTTC
CASSLLEEQYF
>many|TRBD1|TRBJ2-2|TRBV7-2
TGTGCCAGCAGCTCCAGATACACCGGGACAGGGGGAGGGGGGGAGCTGTTTTTT
CASSSRYTGTGGGGELFF
>few|TRBD1|TRBJ1-5|TRBV12-5
TGTGCTAGTGGCACAGGGGGCAGTCAGCCCCAGAATTTT
CASGTGGSQPQNF
>.|.|TRBJ1-5|TRBV10-3
TGTGCCATCAGTGATTCCGGGGGCGCGGGTCAGCCCCAGCATTTT
CAISDSGGAGQPQHF
>many|.|TRBJ2-3|TRBV5-1
TGCGCCAGCAGCTTGCAGCATAGCACAGATACGCAGTATTTT
CASSLQHSTDTQYF
>many|.|TRBJ1-4|TRBV20-1
TGCAGTGCATACGCCTTACGATACGAAAAACTGTTTTTT
CSAYALRYEKLFF
>many|.|TRBJ1-2|TRBV28
TGTGCCAGCAGTTTAATAGGGAACTATGGCTACACCTTC
CASSLIGNYGYTF
>many|TRBD1|TRBJ2-7|TRBV29-1
TGCAGCGCGATTAAGGGACAGGGTACCTACGAGCAGTACTTC
CSAIKGQGTYEQYF
>many|.|TRBJ2-7|TRBV6-5
TGTGCCAGCAGTCCCGAGGGCCTCCCCTACGAGCAGTACTTC
CASSPEGLPYEQYF
>many|.|TRBJ1-4|TRBV10-3
TGTGCCATCAGTGAGTCAAACAGGGCCGGTGAAAAACTGTTTTTT
CAISESNRAGEKLFF
>many|TRBD2|TRBJ2-1|TRBV20-1
TGCAGTGCTTTGACTAGCGGGGGTTACAATGAGCAGTTCTTC
CSALTSGGYNEQFF
>many|.|TRBJ2-7|TRBV5-1
TGCGCCAGCAGATTGGGCAGCTCCTACGAGCAGTACTTC
CASRLGSSYEQYF
>many|TRBD2|TRBJ2-2|TRBV20-1
TGCAGTGCTTCCGCCGGGGGGGGGCGCAACACCGGGGAGCTGTTTTTT
CSASAGGGRNTGELFF
>many|TRBD1|TRBJ1-5|TRBV20-1
TGCAGTGCTAGAGATCTGAGGGGGCGTGATCAGCCCCAGCATTTT
CSARDLRGRDQPQHF
>many|.|TRBJ1-2|TRBV5-6
TGTGCCAGCAGCTTGGCCTACATCTCAGTAGGCTACACCTTC
CASSLAYISVGYTF
>many|TRBD1|TRBJ2-7|TRBV29-1
TGCAGCGTTGTGGGGACAGGGGGCTCCTACGAGCAGTACTTC
CSVVGTGGSYEQYF
>.|TRBD1|TRBJ1-5|TRBV28
TGTGCCAGCAGTTACCCAAGCAAGACAGGGTGGAACAATCAGCCCCAGAATTTT
CASSYPSKTGWNNQPQNF
>many|.|TRBJ2-2|TRBV2
TGTGCCAGCAGTGCTTCCACATACACCGGGGAGCTGTTTTTT
CASSASTYTGELFF
>.|.|TRBJ1-2|TRBV29-1
TGCAGCGCCACATCAATCTATGGCTACACCTTC
CSATSIYGYTF
>few|.|TRBJ2-2|TRBV7-3
TGTGCCAGCAGCCCGAGTGCGGCCGGGGAGCTGTTTTTT
CASSPSAAGELFF
>many|TRBD1|TRBJ2-2|TRBV25-1
TGTGCCAGCAGTGGGGACAGGCCCGGGGAGCTGTTTTTT
CASSGDRPGELFF
>many|TRBD1|TRBJ1-5|TRBV5-1
TGCGCCAGCAGCCAGGGACAGGGGGGGCAGCCCCAGAATTTT
CASSQGQGGQPQNF